Below are 27 T cell receptor beta chains sequenced from a single sample in a study of T cell responses to AZD1222 COVID-19 vaccine (dated by TCRdb to 2020 to 2023). According to the study, the label for this sample's time point signals: baseline before first vaccination. Library preparation employed the immunoSEQ multiplex PCR assay. Sourced from immuneACCESS, this table was stored by TCRdb with only in-frame sequences that have V and J called. A share of the clones is absent; for the studies checked, an unresolved V gene accounts for under half, and the remainder has no known explanation. Within this sample are approximately 100,000 clones, with 85% to 90% of them counted one time only. The top ten hold around 10% of the sample. The sample was peripheral blood, taken on day 0 of AZD1222 vaccination. The receptors shown here come from an adult in good health.

The V and J genes are TRBV19 and TRBJ2-5; TRBD2 aligns across 7 bases. V shed 6 bases and J 5 bases; nucleotides not matched to a gene: 15. This CDR3 has 16 residues. Germline V lookup: CDR1 LNHDA, CDR2 SQIVND (reference sequence). CDR3 region: CASSRLPGGSGETQYF. CDR3 sequence (DNA): TGTGCCAGTAGCCGACTGCCGGGCGGGAGTGGTGAGACCCAGTACTTC. Using reference TRBV19 and TRBJ2-5 for the parts outside the CDR3, the full variable domain is DGGITQSPKYLFRKEGQNVTLSCEQNLNHDAMYWYRQDPGQGLRLIYYSQIVNDFQKGDIAEGYSVSREKKESFPLTVTSAQKNPTAFYLCASSRLPGGSGETQYFGPGTRLLVL.

This rearrangement joins TRBV3-1 (or the pseudogene TRBV3-2) to TRBJ2-1, with TRBD2 identical over 11 bases. After removal of 2 bases from V and 9 bases from J, the junction contained 12 bases not matched to a gene. The length of the CDR3 is 17 residues. Germline V gene lookup returns CDR1 LGHDT and CDR2 YNNKEL (reference sequence). CDR3 in DNA: TGTGCCAGCAGCCAAAAAGGAACCGGGACTAGCGGAACTGAGCAGTTCTTC. Its translation is CASSQKGTGTSGTEQFF.

This chain links TRBV7-2 with TRBJ2-1, with TRBD2 identical over 7 bases. The CDR3 length is 15 residues. Unmatched junction bases numbered 3, after V lost 1 base and J lost 3 bases. Germline CDR1 and CDR2: SGHTA and FQGNSA. CDR3 amino acids: CASSLDGRLYNEQFF. The CDR3 DNA sequence: TGTGCCAGCAGCTTAGACGGGAGGCTCTACAATGAGCAGTTCTTC. Full variable domain (remainder filled in from reference TRBV7-2 and TRBJ2-1): GAGVSQSPSNKVTEKGKDVELRCDPISGHTALYWYRQSLGQGLEFLIYFQGNSAPDKSGLPSDRFSAERTGGSVSTLTIQRTQQEDSAVYLCASSLDGRLYNEQFFGPGTRLTVL.

The chain links TRBV9 to TRBJ2-1, with 8 bases fitting TRBD1. Germline assignment: CDR1 SGDLS and CDR2 YYNGEE. The trim removed 0 bases at V and 5 bases at J, leaving 1 base unmatched. The CDR3 length is 14 residues. CDR3 nucleotides: TGTGCCAGCAGCGTAGAACAGGGGGACAATGAGCAGTTCTTC. It yields the protein CASSVEQGDNEQFF.

The chain uses TRBV7-8 and TRBJ2-7; 7 bases line up with TRBD2. The CDR3 runs to 13 residues. Per the germline V gene, CDR1 is SGHVS and CDR2 is FQNEAQ. Unmatched junction bases numbered 9, after V lost 8 bases and J lost 5 bases. The CDR3 loop is CASGRAYSDEQYF. In DNA, the CDR3 is TGTGCCAGCGGGAGGGCGTACAGCGACGAGCAGTACTTC.

The V call is TRBV6-6, the J call TRBJ2-3; the match to TRBD2 covers 14 bases. This CDR3 contains 17 residues. J lost 3 bases, V lost 5 bases, and 7 bases had no gene match. CDR1 is MNHNY, CDR2 SVGAGI, per germline (reference sequence). The CDR3 loop reads CASSQTSGRALTDTQYF. In nucleotides, the CDR3 is TGTGCCAGCAGTCAGACTAGCGGGAGGGCCCTGACAGATACGCAGTATTTT.

The chain uses TRBV28 and TRBJ2-2; D ambiguous. Germline lookup yields CDR1 MDHEN and CDR2 SYDVKM. V was pared by 8 bases and J by 2 bases, with 6 bases between. The CDR3 contains 12 residues. The chain's CDR3 is CASPANTGELFF. DNA for the CDR3: TGTGCCAGCCCGGCAAACACCGGGGAGCTGTTTTTT.

The chain couples TRBV19 to TRBJ1-5; D may be TRBD1 (6 bases). The germline V gene has CDR1 LNHDA and CDR2 SQIVND (reference sequence). V lost 7 bases, J lost 3 bases, and 22 bases lay in between. The CDR3 extends over 17 amino acids. In DNA form, the CDR3 reads TGTGCCAGTAAGGAAGGATGGCACAGGGTGGTCAATCAGCCCCAGCATTTT. Its protein product is CASKEGWHRVVNQPQHF.

This clone came up a few times. The chain is built from TRBV2 and TRBJ1-6; D might be TRBD1 (6 bases). Trimming took 2 bases from V and 5 from J, leaving 13 bases between them. CDR1 is SNHLY and CDR2 is FYNNEI in the germline V gene. The CDR3 is made up of 16 amino acids. The CDR3, as DNA: TGTGCCAGCAGTGAATGGGGGGCGATAAATAATTCACCCCTCCACTTT. Translated, it gives CASSEWGAINNSPLHF.

The V call is TRBV19, the J call TRBJ2-2; 7 bases fit TRBD2. The CDR3 is 16 amino acids. J lost 5 bases, V lost 7 bases, and 13 bases had no gene match. Looked up from germline, CDR1 is LNHDA and CDR2 is SQIVND (reference sequence). The CDR3 reads CASTMMGGRGTGELFF. In nucleotides, the CDR3 is TGTGCCAGTACCATGATGGGCGGGAGAGGGACCGGGGAGCTGTTTTTT.

This chain links TRBV11-2 with TRBJ1-1, with D tentatively TRBD1 (6 bases). Germline V gene sequence: CDR1 SGHAT, CDR2 FQNNGV. V gave up 5 bases and J gave up 1 base, with 11 bases separating them. The CDR3 loop spans 14 amino acids. The CDR3 DNA is TGTGCCAGCAGCCCACAGGGCCGGAACACTGAAGCTTTCTTT. This encodes CASSPQGRNTEAFF.

This rearrangement joins TRBV11-2 to TRBJ1-2; TRBD1 matches at 8 bases. CDR1 is SGHAT and CDR2 is FQNNGV in the germline V gene. The CDR3 contains 14 residues. The trim removed 5 bases at V and 8 bases at J, leaving 10 bases unmatched. For the CDR3, the DNA is TGTGCCAGCAGCCCAACCGGGGACAGGCTAGGCTACACCTTC. It translates to CASSPTGDRLGYTF. Based on the CDR3 plus reference TRBV11-2 and TRBJ1-2, the full variable domain is EAGVAQSPRYKIIEKRQSVAFWCNPISGHATLYWYQQILGQGPKLLIQFQNNGVVDDSQLPKDRFSAERLKGVDSTLKIQPAKLEDSAVYLCASSPTGDRLGYTFGSGTRLTVV.

The chain joins TRBV28 to TRBJ1-1; D might be TRBD1 (5 bases). The V end lost 6 bases, the J end lost 1 base, and 15 bases lay between the germline ends. From germline, CDR1 is MDHEN and CDR2 SYDVKM. The CDR3 is 15 residues long. The CDR3 is CASRLWRGANTEAFF. The CDR3 DNA reads as TGTGCCAGCAGGCTTTGGAGGGGCGCGAACACTGAAGCTTTCTTT.

As to this clone: At one end, the junction sequence differs from germline, possibly due to a read error. The chain uses TRBV7-7 and TRBJ2-5, with 8 nucleotides matching TRBD1. The V gene's germline CDR1 is SSHAT and CDR2 FNYEAQ (reference sequence). CDR3 length: 13 residues. The CDR3: CASSLNRGKTQYF. The CDR3 nucleotides read TGTGCTAGCAGCCTTAACAGGGGGAAGACCCAGTACTTC.

This clone was seen only once. V gene TRBV5-1 combines with J gene TRBJ2-1, with 7 bases aligning to TRBD2. The CDR3 sequence is 15 residues long. Germline loops: CDR1 SGHRS, CDR2 YFSETQ. J was trimmed by 4 bases and V by 2 bases; bases with no gene match: 6. CDR3 loop: CASSLSGTTYNEQFF. The CDR3 DNA reads as TGCGCCAGCAGCTTATCCGGGACTACATACAATGAGCAGTTCTTC.

About this clone: The same CDR3 arises from other DNA sequences in this sample as well. V usage is TRBV3-1 (or the pseudogene TRBV3-2) and J usage is TRBJ1-1; D is unresolved. CDR1 is LGHDT, CDR2 YNNKEL, per germline (reference sequence). With 1 base removed from V and 1 base from J, the gap between germline ends came to 4 bases. This CDR3 is built from 13 residues. The CDR3 protein is CASSQVGNTEAFF. The CDR3 DNA reads TGTGCCAGCAGCCAAGTCGGGAACACTGAAGCTTTCTTT.

The chain is built from TRBV25-1 and TRBJ1-3; D might be TRBD1 (5 bases). In germline, CDR1 is MGHDK, CDR2 SYGVNS. Trimming cost V 3 bases and J 3 bases, with 15 bases left between them. The CDR3 has 16 residues. The CDR3 region is CASSDRQGAGGNTIYF. The DNA of the CDR3 is TGTGCCAGCAGTGATAGGCAGGGTGCCGGTGGAAACACCATATATTTT. Based on the CDR3 plus reference TRBV25-1 and TRBJ1-3, the full variable domain is EADIYQTPRYLVIGTGKKITLECSQTMGHDKMYWYQQDPGMELHLIHYSYGVNSTEKGDLSSESTVSRIRTEHFPLTLESARPSHTSQYLCASSDRQGAGGNTIYFGEGSWLTVV.

This rearrangement joins TRBV28 to TRBJ2-1, with 11 bases fitting TRBD2. This CDR3 comprises 18 residues. V shed 5 bases and J 0 bases; nucleotides not matched to a gene: 9. CDR1 MDHEN and CDR2 SYDVKM come from the germline V gene. CDR3 in amino acids: CASSTGTSGRDSYNEQFF. CDR3 nucleotide sequence: TGTGCCAGCAGTACCGGGACTAGCGGTCGGGACTCCTACAATGAGCAGTTCTTC.

The chain has TRBV6-2 or TRBV6-3 and TRBJ2-1, with TRBD2 matching over 13 bases. The ends lost 5 bases at V and 5 bases at J; junction bases unmatched: 9. This CDR3 comprises 17 residues. Germline CDR1 and CDR2: MNHEY and SVGEGT. The CDR3 coding sequence is TGTGCCAGCAGTCCCTACTTGGGACTAGCGGGAAACAATGAGCAGTTCTTC. Residues: CASSPYLGLAGNNEQFF.

Comments on this clone: A junction end diverges from the germline sequence, so it may reflect a read error. V is TRBV5-1 and J is TRBJ2-3; 9 nucleotides align to TRBD2. This CDR3 spans 14 amino acids. Germline assignment: CDR1 SGHRS and CDR2 YFSETQ. DNA of the CDR3: TGCGCCAGTAGCTTGGCGGGGGGGGTAGATACGCAGTATTTT. As protein: CASSLAGGVDTQYF.

The chain links TRBV3-1 (or the pseudogene TRBV3-2) to TRBJ2-5; TRBD2 matches at 7 bases. Germline V gene sequence: CDR1 LGHDT, CDR2 YNNKEL (reference sequence). The CDR3 is 17 residues long. J gave up 1 base and V 3 bases, and 11 bases lay outside the gene matches. The CDR3, as DNA: TGTGCCAGCAGCCAGCTATGGGGGGGAGACCGCCAAGAGACCCAGTACTTC. Translation gives CASSQLWGGDRQETQYF.

This chain joins TRBV30 and TRBJ1-4, with 8 bases that match TRBD1. In germline, CDR1 is GTSNPN, CDR2 SVGIG (reference sequence). Losses at the gene ends were 0 bases for V and 8 bases for J; bases not matched to a gene: 8. This CDR3 is 15 amino acids long. The CDR3 is CAWSVTTGAGEKLFF. CDR3 bases: TGTGCCTGGAGTGTCACGACAGGGGCAGGGGAAAAACTGTTTTTT.

The chain joins TRBV2 to TRBJ1-2; D is unclear. The CDR3 length is 14 residues. The V gene's germline CDR1 is SNHLY and CDR2 FYNNEI. Trimming took off 7 bases at V and 0 bases at J, with 12 bases between the two ends. The CDR3 is CASIFSLANYGYTF. The CDR3 DNA reads as TGTGCCAGCATATTTAGCCTTGCTAACTATGGCTACACCTTC.

This chain joins TRBV7-3 and TRBJ1-1, with a weak D call TRBD1 (5 bases). The V gene lost 5 bases and the J gene lost 0 bases, with 10 bases spanning the gap. Germline V gene data show CDR1 as SGHTA and CDR2 as FQGTGA. The CDR3 covers 14 residues. In nucleotides, the CDR3 is TGTGCCAGCAGCCGGGGGTCGTTGAACACTGAAGCTTTCTTT. Protein product: CASSRGSLNTEAFF.

V usage is TRBV19 and J usage is TRBJ2-3; D unresolved. There are 13 residues in the CDR3. The V gene's germline CDR1 is LNHDA and CDR2 SQIVND (reference sequence). V was clipped by 1 base and J by 6 bases, with 8 bases between them. CDR3 bases: TGTGCCAGTAGTATAGCCAGTCCGGATACGCAGTATTTT. Translating it yields CASSIASPDTQYF.

This chain uses TRBV28 with TRBJ2-4; either TRBD1 or TRBD2 may supply D (5 bases each). Germline CDR1 is MDHEN and CDR2 is SYDVKM. The CDR3 runs 15 residues. Trimming took off 2 bases at V and 7 bases at J, with 15 bases between the two ends. CDR3 bases: TGTGCCAGCAGTTTAGGGGACCTGCTTTGGAACATTCAGTACTTC. Translation gives CASSLGDLLWNIQYF. Complete variable domain (other parts from reference TRBV28 and TRBJ2-4): DVKVTQSSRYLVKRTGEKVFLECVQDMDHENMFWYRQDPGLGLRLIYFSYDVKMKEKGDIPEGYSVSREKKERFSLILESASTNQTSMYLCASSLGDLLWNIQYFGAGTRLSVL.

In this sample, this clone turned up once. Other DNA sequences in the same sample also yield this CDR3. The chain employs TRBV5-1 and TRBJ2-5; possibly TRBD1 for D (6 bases). The CDR3 consists of 14 residues. Trimming stripped 0 bases from V and 5 bases from J, with 11 bases between. Germline V gene lookup returns CDR1 SGHRS and CDR2 YFSETQ. The CDR3 reads CASSLVGGGETQYF. CDR3 in DNA: TGCGCCAGCAGCTTGGTTGGGGGCGGCGAGACCCAGTACTTC.